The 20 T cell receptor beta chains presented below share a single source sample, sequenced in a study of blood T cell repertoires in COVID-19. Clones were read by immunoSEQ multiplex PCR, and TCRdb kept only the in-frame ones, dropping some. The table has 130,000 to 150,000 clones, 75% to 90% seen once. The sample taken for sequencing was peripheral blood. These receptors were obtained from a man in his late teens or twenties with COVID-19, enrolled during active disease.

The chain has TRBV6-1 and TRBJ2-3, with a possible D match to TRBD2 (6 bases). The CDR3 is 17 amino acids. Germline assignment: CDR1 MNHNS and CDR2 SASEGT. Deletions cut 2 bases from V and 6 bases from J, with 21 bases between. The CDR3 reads CASSEPGVWGLTDTQYF. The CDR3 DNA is TGTGCCAGCAGTGAACCGGGGGTTTGGGGCCTTACCGATACGCAGTATTTT.

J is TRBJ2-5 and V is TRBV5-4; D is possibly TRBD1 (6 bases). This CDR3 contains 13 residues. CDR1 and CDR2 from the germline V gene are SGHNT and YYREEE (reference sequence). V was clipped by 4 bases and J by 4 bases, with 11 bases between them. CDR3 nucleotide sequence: TGTGCCAGCAGCCCGGACAGTCCAGAGACCCAGTACTTC. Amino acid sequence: CASSPDSPETQYF. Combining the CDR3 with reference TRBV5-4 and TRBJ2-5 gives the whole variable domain ETGVTQSPTHLIKTRGQQVTLRCSSQSGHNTVSWYQQALGQGPQFIFQYYREEENGRGNFPPRFSGLQFPNYSSELNVNALELDDSALYLCASSPDSPETQYFGPGTRLLVL.

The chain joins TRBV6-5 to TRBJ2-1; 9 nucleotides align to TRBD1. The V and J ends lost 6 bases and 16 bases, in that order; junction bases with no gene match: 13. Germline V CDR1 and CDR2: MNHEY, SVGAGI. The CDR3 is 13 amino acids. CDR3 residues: CASSATSGTGLFF. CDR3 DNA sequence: TGTGCCAGCAGCGCAACCTCCGGGACAGGGTTATTCTTC.

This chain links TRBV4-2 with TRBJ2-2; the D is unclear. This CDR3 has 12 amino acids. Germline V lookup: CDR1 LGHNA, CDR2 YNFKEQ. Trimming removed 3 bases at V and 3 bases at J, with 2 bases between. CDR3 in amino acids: CASSHDTGELFF. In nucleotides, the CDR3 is TGTGCCAGCAGCCACGACACCGGGGAGCTGTTTTTT.

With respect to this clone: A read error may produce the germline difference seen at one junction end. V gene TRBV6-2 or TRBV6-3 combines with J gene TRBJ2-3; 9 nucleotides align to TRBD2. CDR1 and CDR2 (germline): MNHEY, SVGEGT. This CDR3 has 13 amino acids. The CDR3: CASSYTGTSLAAF. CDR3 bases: TGTGCCAGCAGTTACACCGGGACTAGCTTGGCGGCTTTT.

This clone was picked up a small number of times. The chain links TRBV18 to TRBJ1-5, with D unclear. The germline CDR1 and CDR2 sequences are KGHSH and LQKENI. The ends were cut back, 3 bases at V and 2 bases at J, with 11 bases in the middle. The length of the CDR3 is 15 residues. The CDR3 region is CASSPSRWGNQPQHF. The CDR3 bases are TGTGCCAGCTCACCGAGCAGGTGGGGCAATCAGCCCCAGCATTTT.

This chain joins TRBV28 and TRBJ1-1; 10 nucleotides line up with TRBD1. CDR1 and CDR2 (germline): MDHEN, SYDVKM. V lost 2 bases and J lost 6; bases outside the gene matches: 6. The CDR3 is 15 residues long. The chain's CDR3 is CASSLGGQGTAEAFF. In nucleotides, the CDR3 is TGTGCCAGCAGTTTAGGGGGACAGGGGACCGCTGAAGCTTTCTTT.

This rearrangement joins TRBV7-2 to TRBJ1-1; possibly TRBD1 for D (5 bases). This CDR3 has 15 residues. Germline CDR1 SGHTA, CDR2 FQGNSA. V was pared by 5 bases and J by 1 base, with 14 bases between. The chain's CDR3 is CASSGLGAPNTEAFF. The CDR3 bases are TGTGCCAGCAGCGGCCTAGGGGCCCCGAACACTGAAGCTTTCTTT.

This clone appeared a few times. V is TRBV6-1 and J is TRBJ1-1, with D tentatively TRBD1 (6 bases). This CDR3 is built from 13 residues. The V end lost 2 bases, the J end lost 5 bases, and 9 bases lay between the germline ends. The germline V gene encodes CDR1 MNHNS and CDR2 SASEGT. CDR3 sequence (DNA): TGTGCCAGCAGTGAAAACAGGGTAACTGAAGCTTTCTTT. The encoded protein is CASSENRVTEAFF.

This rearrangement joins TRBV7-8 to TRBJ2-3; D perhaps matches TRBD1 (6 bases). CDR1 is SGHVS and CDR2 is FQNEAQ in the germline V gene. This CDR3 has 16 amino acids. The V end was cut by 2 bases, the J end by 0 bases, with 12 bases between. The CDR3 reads CASSLPRTASTDTQYF. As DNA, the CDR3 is TGTGCCAGCAGCTTACCCCGGACAGCTAGCACAGATACGCAGTATTTT.

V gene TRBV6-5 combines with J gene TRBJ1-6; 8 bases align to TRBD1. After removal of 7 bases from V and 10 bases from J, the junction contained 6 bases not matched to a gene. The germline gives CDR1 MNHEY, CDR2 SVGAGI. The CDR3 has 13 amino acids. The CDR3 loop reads CASTRDRGSPLHF. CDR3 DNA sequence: TGTGCCAGCACTAGAGACAGGGGATCACCCCTCCACTTT.

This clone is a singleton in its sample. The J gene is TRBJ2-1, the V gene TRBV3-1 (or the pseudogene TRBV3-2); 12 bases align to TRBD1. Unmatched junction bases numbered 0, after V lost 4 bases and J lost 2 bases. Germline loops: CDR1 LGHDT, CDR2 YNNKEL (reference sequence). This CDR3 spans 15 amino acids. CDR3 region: CASSRDRGPYNEQFF. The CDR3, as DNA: TGTGCCAGCAGCCGGGACAGGGGGCCCTACAATGAGCAGTTCTTC.

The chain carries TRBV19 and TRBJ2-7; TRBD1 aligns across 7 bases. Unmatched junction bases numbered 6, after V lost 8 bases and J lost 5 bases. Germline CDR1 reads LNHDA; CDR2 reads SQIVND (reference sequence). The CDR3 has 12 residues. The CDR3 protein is CASEGASNEQYF. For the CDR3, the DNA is TGTGCCAGTGAGGGGGCTTCAAACGAGCAGTACTTC.

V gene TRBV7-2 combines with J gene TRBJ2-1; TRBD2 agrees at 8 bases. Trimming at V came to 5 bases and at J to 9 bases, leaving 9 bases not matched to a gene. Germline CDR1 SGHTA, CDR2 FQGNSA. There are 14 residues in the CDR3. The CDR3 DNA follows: TGTGCCAGCAGCCTGCGGGAGGCCCGGGGTGAGCAGTTCTTC. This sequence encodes CASSLREARGEQFF.

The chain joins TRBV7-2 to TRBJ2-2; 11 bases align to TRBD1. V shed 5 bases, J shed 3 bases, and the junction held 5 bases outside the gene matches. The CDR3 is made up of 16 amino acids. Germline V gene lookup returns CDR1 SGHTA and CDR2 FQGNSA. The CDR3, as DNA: TGTGCCAGCAGCCCCGGGACAGGGGGATACACCGGGGAGCTGTTTTTT. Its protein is CASSPGTGGYTGELFF.

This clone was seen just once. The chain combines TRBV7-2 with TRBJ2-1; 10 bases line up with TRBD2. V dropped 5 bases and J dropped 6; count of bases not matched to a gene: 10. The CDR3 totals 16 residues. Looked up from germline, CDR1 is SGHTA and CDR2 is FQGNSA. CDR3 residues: CASSPQGSGRGNEQFF. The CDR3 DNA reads TGTGCCAGCAGCCCCCAGGGGAGCGGGAGGGGCAATGAGCAGTTCTTC.

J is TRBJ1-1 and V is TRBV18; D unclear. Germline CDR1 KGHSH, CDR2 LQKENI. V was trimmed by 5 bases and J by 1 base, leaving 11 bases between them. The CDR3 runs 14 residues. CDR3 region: CASSAGGTNTEAFF. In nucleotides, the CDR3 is TGTGCCAGCTCAGCGGGCGGAACGAACACTGAAGCTTTCTTT.

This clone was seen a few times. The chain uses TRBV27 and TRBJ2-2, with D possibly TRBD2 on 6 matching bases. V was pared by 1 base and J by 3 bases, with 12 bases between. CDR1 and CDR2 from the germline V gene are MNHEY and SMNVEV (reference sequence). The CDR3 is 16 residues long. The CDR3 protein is CASSLYPGVHTGELFF. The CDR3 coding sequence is TGTGCCAGCAGTTTATACCCGGGAGTCCACACCGGGGAGCTGTTTTTT.

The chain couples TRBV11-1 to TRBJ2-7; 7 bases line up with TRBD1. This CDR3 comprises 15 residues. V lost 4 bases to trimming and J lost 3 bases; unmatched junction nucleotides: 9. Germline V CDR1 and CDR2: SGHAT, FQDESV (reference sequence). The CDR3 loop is CASSSHWTGNYEQYF. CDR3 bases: TGTGCCAGCAGCTCACACTGGACAGGAAACTACGAGCAGTACTTC.

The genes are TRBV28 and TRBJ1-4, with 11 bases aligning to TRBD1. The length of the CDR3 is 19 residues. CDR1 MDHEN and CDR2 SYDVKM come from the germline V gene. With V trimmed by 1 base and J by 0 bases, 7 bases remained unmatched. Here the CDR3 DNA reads TGTGCCAGCAGTTTATTATCTCCGGGACAGGGGGCAACTAATGAAAAACTGTTTTTT. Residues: CASSLLSPGQGATNEKLFF. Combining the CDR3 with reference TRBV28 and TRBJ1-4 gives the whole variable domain DVKVTQSSRYLVKRTGEKVFLECVQDMDHENMFWYRQDPGLGLRLIYFSYDVKMKEKGDIPEGYSVSREKKERFSLILESASTNQTSMYLCASSLLSPGQGATNEKLFFGSGTQLSVL.